The 16 T cell receptor beta chains listed next were all sequenced from one sample in a study of blood T cell repertoires in COVID-19. Profiling relied on immunoSEQ multiplex PCR, and the TCRdb table lists in-frame clones only, not all of them. The sample holds some 40,000 clones; around 80% are singletons and the top ten take about two fifths. Sequences were obtained from peripheral blood. These TCRs come from a man older than 75 with active or convalescent COVID-19.

The J gene is TRBJ1-5, the V gene TRBV7-2; possible D gene TRBD1, 6 bases. CDR3 length: 14 residues. CDR1 and CDR2 (germline): SGHTA, FQGNSA. Deletions cut 3 bases from V and 3 bases from J, with 9 bases between. CDR3 residues: CASSLTGLNQPQHF. The CDR3 DNA reads TGTGCCAGCAGCTTGACAGGCCTCAATCAGCCCCAGCATTTT.

The chain joins TRBV28 to TRBJ1-5; D unresolved. The germline V gene encodes CDR1 MDHEN and CDR2 SYDVKM. Trimming stripped 7 bases from V and 8 bases from J, with 9 bases between. The CDR3 runs to 11 residues. The CDR3 nucleotides read TGTGCCAGCAACAAAGTTGAGCCCCAGCATTTT. Protein sequence: CASNKVEPQHF.

The chain recombines TRBV9 with TRBJ1-6; D is unresolved. The CDR3 is made up of 13 amino acids. The germline V gene has CDR1 SGDLS and CDR2 YYNGEE. V lost 0 bases and J lost 8, with 6 bases in between. CDR3 in amino acids: CASSVVSDSPLHF. DNA of the CDR3: TGTGCCAGCAGCGTAGTTTCAGATTCACCCCTCCACTTT.

The rearrangement links TRBV14 to TRBJ2-3, with D tentatively TRBD2 (6 bases). V was trimmed by 5 bases and J by 6 bases, leaving 18 bases between them. CDR3 length: 15 residues. Germline-derived CDR1 and CDR2 are SGHDN and FVKESK. The CDR3 DNA follows: TGTGCCAGCAGCTCGGGACTCACGATGATGGATACGCAGTATTTT. This encodes CASSSGLTMMDTQYF.

This rearrangement joins TRBV10-3 to TRBJ2-4, with D possibly TRBD1 on 5 matching bases. Germline CDR1 is ENHRY and CDR2 is SYGVKD. The ends were cut back, 4 bases at V and 9 bases at J, with 7 bases in the middle. The CDR3 runs to 11 residues. This chain's CDR3 is CAISVQGIQYF. CDR3 nucleotides: TGTGCCATCAGTGTTCAGGGCATTCAGTACTTC.

The J gene is TRBJ2-3, the V gene TRBV19; 9 nucleotides agree with TRBD2. Germline CDR1 and CDR2: LNHDA and SQIVND (reference sequence). Trimming cost V 7 bases and J 3 bases; bases outside gene matches: 11. The CDR3 runs 16 residues. The CDR3 bases are TGTGCCAGTAAAGCGAGACTAGCGGATGAAACAGATACGCAGTATTTT. It specifies CASKARLADETDTQYF.

In its sample, this clone was seen once. The V and J genes are TRBV18 and TRBJ2-3; D is perhaps TRBD2 (6 bases). CDR3 length equals 17 residues. In germline, CDR1 is KGHSH, CDR2 LQKENI. V shed 2 bases and J shed 0 bases, with 15 bases lying between them. Here the CDR3 DNA reads TGTGCCAGCTCACCATCGGTGCGGGGACCTAGCACAGATACGCAGTATTTT. Amino acid sequence: CASSPSVRGPSTDTQYF.

In DNA, the CDR3 is TGTGCCAGCAGTGAATTTGGTCAGCAGCCCCAGCATTTT. This encodes CASSEFGQQPQHF. The chain couples TRBV2 to TRBJ1-5; the D is unclear. The CDR3 has 13 amino acids. The V gene's germline CDR1 is SNHLY and CDR2 FYNNEI. Trimming took 2 bases from V and 7 from J, leaving 9 bases between them. Full variable domain (missing parts from reference TRBV2 and TRBJ1-5): EPEVTQTPSHQVTQMGQEVILRCVPISNHLYFYWYRQILGQKVEFLVSFYNNEISEKSEIFDDQFSVERPDGSNFTLKIRSTKLEDSAMYFCASSEFGQQPQHFGDGTRLSIL.

The chain carries TRBV10-3 and TRBJ1-4; D possibly corresponds to TRBD1 (5 bases). This CDR3 has 13 amino acids. Germline CDR1 reads ENHRY; CDR2 reads SYGVKD. The ends were cut back, 5 bases at V and 5 bases at J, with 9 bases in the middle. The CDR3 protein is CAISPGGNEKLFF. CDR3 nucleotides: TGTGCCATCAGTCCCGGGGGAAATGAAAAACTGTTTTTT.

The V and J genes are TRBV19 and TRBJ1-2; perhaps TRBD1 as D (6 bases). Trimming left V 5 bases short and J 2 bases short, with 12 bases between. Per germline, CDR1 LNHDA and CDR2 SQIVND (reference sequence). This CDR3 comprises 14 residues. For the CDR3, the DNA is TGTGCCAGTAGTTCGTGGACAGACAACTATGGCTACACCTTC. Translating it yields CASSSWTDNYGYTF.

The J gene is TRBJ1-4, the V gene TRBV19; TRBD1 might be the D (5 bases). V was cut by 8 bases and J by 8 bases, with 18 bases left in between. This CDR3 is 14 amino acids long. Germline loops: CDR1 LNHDA, CDR2 SQIVND (reference sequence). CDR3 sequence reads: CASHTGAAAEKLFF. In DNA, the CDR3 is TGTGCCAGTCACACTGGGGCGGCGGCGGAAAAACTGTTTTTT.

The chain recombines TRBV18 with TRBJ2-2, with TRBD2 identical over 11 bases. V shed 4 bases and J 5 bases; nucleotides not matched to a gene: 6. This CDR3 has 16 residues. Germline CDR1 is KGHSH and CDR2 is LQKENI. In DNA form, the CDR3 reads TGTGCCAGCTCACAAAACCTAGCGGGAGGAACCGGGGAGCTGTTTTTT. Residues: CASSQNLAGGTGELFF.

This sequence joins TRBV28 and TRBJ2-3; 10 bases fit TRBD1. Trimming cost V 6 bases and J 3 bases; bases outside gene matches: 6. The CDR3 is 15 residues long. Per the germline V gene, CDR1 is MDHEN and CDR2 is SYDVKM. Here the CDR3 reads CASRTGGRETDTQYF. CDR3 bases: TGTGCCAGCAGGACAGGGGGCAGGGAGACAGATACGCAGTATTTT.

This clone appeared once. The V call is TRBV3-1 (or the pseudogene TRBV3-2), the J call TRBJ1-3; D remains ambiguous. Germline values: CDR1 LGHDT, CDR2 YNNKEL (reference sequence). CDR3 size: 16 residues. The V and J ends lost 0 bases and 1 base respectively, with 10 bases between them. Here the CDR3 reads CASSQDPQASGNTIYF. The CDR3 DNA reads as TGTGCCAGCAGCCAAGATCCGCAGGCATCTGGAAACACCATATATTTT.

V and J are TRBV20-1 and TRBJ2-6; 8 bases map to TRBD1. The CDR3 extends over 16 amino acids. The V gene's germline CDR1 is DFQATT and CDR2 SNEGSKA (reference sequence). The junction had 8 bases not matched to a gene; V was cut back by 3 bases and J by 4 bases. CDR3 nucleotides: TGCAGTGCTAGTGGGCAGGGGGCTTACGGGGCCAACGTCCTGACTTTC. Protein: CSASGQGAYGANVLTF.

The chain carries TRBV5-1 and TRBJ2-3; D is perhaps TRBD1 (6 bases). The length of the CDR3 is 13 residues. V shed 0 bases and J shed 6 bases, with 8 bases lying between them. CDR1 and CDR2 (germline): SGHRS, YFSETQ. CDR3 protein: CASSLGGQDTQYF. The CDR3 DNA follows: TGCGCCAGCAGCTTGGGGGGGCAGGATACGCAGTATTTT. The variable domain in full, with the rest retrieved from reference TRBV5-1 and TRBJ2-3, is KAGVTQTPRYLIKTRGQQVTLSCSPISGHRSVSWYQQTPGQGLQFLFEYFSETQRNKGNFPGRFSGRQFSNSRSEMNVSTLELGDSALYLCASSLGGQDTQYFGPGTRLTVL.